This T cell receptor beta chain was sequenced during a study of blood T cell repertoires in COVID-19. The CDR3 sequence is 14 residues long. The V gene lost 1 base and the J gene lost 3 bases, with 10 bases spanning the gap. The germline CDR1 and CDR2 sequences are GTSNPN and SVGIG (reference sequence). Sequencing was performed with immunoSEQ multiplex PCR; in TCRdb, only in-frame clones are kept and a portion is missing. The data show roughly 150,000 clones, roughly nine tenths seen once. The source material was peripheral blood. The sequence came from a woman aged 40 to 50 with acute or convalescent COVID-19. This sequence joins TRBV30 and TRBJ1-3, with D possibly matching TRBD1 (6 bases). CDR3 nucleotides: TGTGCCTGGAGTGGGGCAGGGGATGGAAACACCATATATTTT. Translating gives CAWSGAGDGNTIYF.